Below, 15 T cell receptor beta chains from the same sample are listed, as sequenced in a study of T-cell reconstitution after alpha-beta-depleted transplantation in children. This sample's TCRbeta library carried unique molecular identifier barcodes. TCRdb re-called the PCR reads with MiXCR, one entry per CDR3 protein. The table records roughly 590,000 distinct CDR3 sequences, approximately 15% of them present only once. Source: PBMCs from the stem cell graft donor, taken from the stem cell graft. These receptors originate from a human donor who donated a stem cell graft to a child with acute myeloid leukemia.

This clonotype was found a few times. The chain links TRBV28 to TRBJ1-2; possible D gene TRBD1, 6 bases. CDR1 is MDHEN, CDR2 SYDVKM, per germline. The CDR3 contains 14 residues. Deletions cut 6 bases from V and 4 bases from J, with 15 bases between. This chain's CDR3 is CASRPPGQAYGYTF. In DNA form, the CDR3 reads TGTGCCAGCAGACCGCCGGGACAAGCCTATGGCTACACCTTC.

The chain couples TRBV7-9 to TRBJ1-1; tentatively, D is TRBD1 (5 bases). The CDR3 spans 14 residues. CDR1 and CDR2 from the germline V gene are SEHNR and FQNEAQ (reference sequence). V lost 2 bases and J 4 bases, leaving 11 bases between the germline ends. CDR3 protein: CASSLIGRGTEAFF. Here the CDR3 DNA reads TGTGCCAGCAGCTTAATAGGTAGGGGCACTGAAGCTTTCTTT.

This clonotype was detected many times. This chain connects TRBV5-1 to TRBJ2-3; no definite D call. The germline V gene has CDR1 SGHRS and CDR2 YFSETQ. This CDR3 is built from 14 residues. The V end lost 4 bases, the J end lost 4 bases, and 13 bases lay between the germline ends. The CDR3 loop reads CASSRLGGADTQYF. CDR3 coding DNA: TGCGCCAGCAGCCGCCTGGGTGGGGCAGATACGCAGTATTTT.

This clonotype has only a few counts. The CDR3 DNA follows: TGTGCCAGCACCTCCCCGACCGGGACCGACTATGGCTACACCTTC. Translating it yields CASTSPTGTDYGYTF. The gene calls are TRBV6-1 and TRBJ1-2; D might be TRBD1 (5 bases). CDR1 MNHNS and CDR2 SASEGT come from the germline V gene. V was clipped by 7 bases and J by 3 bases, with 18 bases between them. The CDR3 is 15 amino acids.

This clonotype was counted only a few times. The chain recombines TRBV9 with TRBJ2-2; either TRBD1 or TRBD2 may fit D (5 bases each). The V end was cut by 3 bases, the J end by 1 base, with 16 bases between. This CDR3 region has 17 residues. Germline CDR1 reads SGDLS; CDR2 reads YYNGEE. The CDR3 sequence is CASSAYRGSENTGELFF. The DNA for the CDR3 is TGTGCCAGCAGCGCATATCGGGGCAGCGAGAACACCGGGGAGCTGTTTTTT.

This clonotype was seen at least ten times. The rearrangement uses TRBV6-6 and TRBJ2-1, with D possibly matching TRBD1 (6 bases). Germline CDR1 MNHNY, CDR2 SVGAGI (reference sequence). This CDR3 is 13 amino acids long. The V end lost 6 bases, the J end lost 6 bases, and 12 bases lay between the germline ends. This CDR3 reads CASSRPGVNEQFF. For the CDR3, the DNA is TGTGCCAGCAGCCGTCCAGGGGTCAATGAGCAGTTCTTC.

This clonotype was recorded many times. The chain carries TRBV13 and TRBJ2-5; D is unclear. The germline CDR1 and CDR2 sequences are PRHDT and FYEKMQ (reference sequence). This CDR3 is built from 13 residues. Trimming pared 5 bases from V and 4 bases from J, leaving 11 bases between. Here the CDR3 reads CASSTRHGETQYF. The CDR3, as DNA: TGTGCCAGCAGCACAAGACACGGAGAGACCCAGTACTTC.

In this sample, this clonotype turned up many times. The chain has TRBV29-1 and TRBJ2-3, with TRBD1 identical over 7 bases. The germline CDR1 and CDR2 sequences are SQVTM and ANQGSEA. CDR3 length: 13 amino acids. V was clipped by 6 bases and J by 0 bases; unmatched bases: 3. CDR3 protein: CSVGQESTDTQYF. The CDR3 bases are TGCAGCGTCGGACAGGAAAGCACAGATACGCAGTATTTT.

The chain joins TRBV25-1 to TRBJ2-2, with no clear D. CDR3 length equals 14 residues. V was shortened by 3 bases and J by 5 bases, with 10 bases between the two germline ends. Germline V gives CDR1 MGHDK, CDR2 SYGVNS. Here the CDR3 reads CASSEPLGTGELFF. Here the CDR3 DNA reads TGTGCCAGCAGTGAGCCCCTAGGGACCGGGGAGCTGTTTTTT.

Many counts were recorded for this clonotype. The V call is TRBV6-5, the J call TRBJ2-1; D may be TRBD1 (5 bases). CDR1 and CDR2 from the germline V gene are MNHEY and SVGAGI. Trimming stripped 7 bases from V and 5 bases from J, with 12 bases between. The CDR3 runs to 13 residues. CDR3: CASTRGRDNEQFF. As DNA, the CDR3 is TGTGCCAGCACCAGAGGCAGGGACAATGAGCAGTTCTTC.

In DNA form, the CDR3 reads TGTGCCTCAACCGGGACTAGCGGATTCAATGAGCAGTTCTTC. The encoded protein is CASTGTSGFNEQFF. This chain links TRBV30 with TRBJ2-1; 11 positions match TRBD2. Trimming cost V 7 bases and J 6 bases; bases outside gene matches: 8. This CDR3 has 14 residues. Germline V gene data show CDR1 as GTSNPN and CDR2 as SVGIG (reference sequence).

This rearrangement joins TRBV5-5 to TRBJ1-2; no definite D call. Germline CDR1 and CDR2: SGHKS and YYEKEE (reference sequence). Trimming left V 4 bases short and J 7 bases short, with 8 bases between. CDR3 length equals 11 residues. In nucleotides, the CDR3 is TGTGCCAGCAGCCCAAGGGTTGGCTACACCTTC. Its translation: CASSPRVGYTF.

With regard to this clonotype: Sequence at one end of the junction differs from germline and may be a read error. This sequence joins TRBV20-1 and TRBJ1-4, with D possibly matching TRBD1 (6 bases). Germline CDR1 reads DFQATT; CDR2 reads SNEGSKA (reference sequence). The CDR3 loop spans 17 amino acids. The CDR3 coding sequence is TGCTGTGCTAGATCTGGACAGAGTGTTGCAACTAATGAAAAACTGTTTTTT. Translation: CCARSGQSVATNEKLFF.

There are a few counts of this clonotype. This chain links TRBV2 with TRBJ2-5; 10 bases map to TRBD2. V shed 2 bases, J shed 9 bases, and the junction held 9 bases outside the gene matches. CDR1 SNHLY and CDR2 FYNNEI come from the germline V gene. The CDR3 extends over 15 amino acids. CDR3 sequence: CASSERTSGPSSQYF. CDR3 coding DNA: TGTGCCAGCAGTGAAAGGACTAGCGGACCTTCGTCCCAGTACTTC.

This clonotype has ten or more counts. This chain joins TRBV10-3 and TRBJ2-7; unclear D gene. This CDR3 spans 11 amino acids. CDR1 is ENHRY, CDR2 SYGVKD, per germline. Deletions cut 3 bases from V and 4 bases from J, with 4 bases between. The CDR3 bases are TGTGCCATCAGTGACAGGTACGAGCAGTACTTC. Translated, it gives CAISDRYEQYF.